These T cell receptor beta chains were read from a single sample in a study of Ad26.COV2.S vaccination and SARS-CoV-2 variants. This table comes from immunoSEQ multiplex PCR, and its TCRdb copy is limited to in-frame clones, with some not included. The repertoire holds 400,000 to 450,000 clones, with approximately 90% as singletons. The sample here was peripheral blood, taken in a trial of Ad26.COV2.S vaccine versus placebo. Receptors were obtained from a person between 18 and 65 years old who received the Ad26.COV2.S COVID-19 vaccine or a placebo. CDR3s leave out the opening cysteine and the closing phenylalanine or tryptophan. The D gene is left open where the match is weak. The size field is filled for only some rows; it gives once, few, many or a size class.

clone size	D gene	V gene	J gene	CDR3 protein
NA	NA	TRBV6-2/TRBV6-3	TRBJ1-4	ASSPGWGEKLF
NA	TRBD1	TRBV9	TRBJ2-5	ASSVEGQGNEPQY
NA	TRBD2	TRBV18	TRBJ2-2	ASSPRGAYTGELF
few	NA	TRBV30	TRBJ1-5	AWSSQGGQPQH
NA	NA	TRBV27	TRBJ2-2	ASSPWSVEQSPTGELF
NA	TRBD1	TRBV5-1	TRBJ1-1	ASSVSPDRENTEAF
once	TRBD1	TRBV13	TRBJ2-1	ASSLRQGASYNEQF
NA	NA	TRBV12-3/TRBV12-4	TRBJ2-5	ASSLSGETQY
NA	NA	TRBV6-5	TRBJ2-7	ASRTSGWGEQY
NA	NA	TRBV5-1	TRBJ1-1	ASSWGGGSVVSTEAF
NA	NA	TRBV11-2	TRBJ1-3	ASSRERVSSGNTIY
NA	NA	TRBV4-1	TRBJ1-3	ASSQDLGPGNTIY
NA	NA	TRBV5-6	TRBJ2-5	ASSFLATWGEETQY
NA	NA	TRBV6-5	TRBJ1-6	ASSYWSVRVDSPLH
NA	NA	TRBV5-4	TRBJ1-1	ASRLRGGTTEAF
NA	NA	TRBV28	TRBJ2-7	ASSFIRTYEQY
NA	NA	TRBV18	TRBJ2-2	ASSPQRGTGELF
once	TRBD2	TRBV7-2	TRBJ2-4	ASSPRTSGGSAIQY
NA	NA	TRBV18	TRBJ1-4	ASSLKTETNEKLF
NA	NA	TRBV18	TRBJ1-6	ASSRDRKNSPLH
NA	TRBD1	TRBV10-2	TRBJ1-5	ASSDRDRKGVNQPQH
NA	TRBD1	TRBV5-6	TRBJ1-2	ASSTTGGARYGYT
few	NA	TRBV4-1	TRBJ2-7	ASSQGHGPFVEQY